The rows below give T cell receptor beta chains drawn from one sample of a study of cytomegalovirus exposure and HLA in healthy donors. TCRdb's table, derived via immunoSEQ multiplex PCR, lists solely in-frame clones and lacks some. The profile shows around 170,000 clones, about 85% of them singletons. Sequencing was done on a sample of PBMCs. Receptor source: a man aged 45-60 years in good health and CMV-seronegative. Both conserved end residues are part of each CDR3. Fields, in order: CDR3 length, D gene, clone size, J gene, V gene, CDR3 protein, CDR3 DNA. D genes are given only for firm matches. Clone size is given for some rows only: seen once, a few or many times, or a class if the clone is expanded.

cdr3_length: 14
d_call: NA
clone_size: NA
j_call: TRBJ2-5
v_call: TRBV5-6
cdr3_aa: CASSTGLRVWAQYF
cdr3_nt: TGTGCCAGCAGCACGGGACTCCGGGTTTGGGCCCAGTACTTC

cdr3_length: 15
d_call: NA
clone_size: few
j_call: TRBJ2-1
v_call: TRBV4-1
cdr3_aa: CASSQEGGRGDEQFF
cdr3_nt: TGCGCCAGCAGCCAAGAGGGGGGCCGGGGGGATGAGCAGTTCTTC

cdr3_length: 14
d_call: NA
clone_size: NA
j_call: TRBJ2-3
v_call: TRBV6-1
cdr3_aa: CATSLRGSTDTQYF
cdr3_nt: TGTGCCACCTCCCTTAGGGGCAGCACAGATACGCAGTATTTT

cdr3_length: 14
d_call: NA
clone_size: NA
j_call: TRBJ2-7
v_call: TRBV7-2
cdr3_aa: CASSKGDRSYEQYF
cdr3_nt: TGTGCCAGCAGCAAAGGGGATAGATCCTACGAGCAGTACTTC

cdr3_length: 16
d_call: NA
clone_size: NA
j_call: TRBJ1-1
v_call: TRBV7-2
cdr3_aa: CASSLHKGMMNTEAFF
cdr3_nt: TGTGCCAGCAGCTTACATAAGGGGATGATGAACACTGAAGCTTTCTTT

cdr3_length: 12
d_call: NA
clone_size: NA
j_call: TRBJ2-3
v_call: TRBV12-5
cdr3_aa: CASGLRAGGQYF
cdr3_nt: TGTGCTAGTGGTTTGAGGGCCGGGGGGCAGTATTTT

cdr3_length: 13
d_call: TRBD1
clone_size: NA
j_call: TRBJ1-1
v_call: TRBV7-6
cdr3_aa: CASSFQGGTEAFF
cdr3_nt: TGTGCCAGCAGCTTTCAGGGGGGCACTGAAGCTTTCTTT

cdr3_length: 15
d_call: NA
clone_size: NA
j_call: TRBJ2-3
v_call: TRBV18
cdr3_aa: CASSPSGTLGDTQYF
cdr3_nt: TGTGCCAGCTCCCCAAGCGGTACTTTAGGGGATACGCAGTATTTT

cdr3_length: 13
d_call: TRBD1
clone_size: NA
j_call: TRBJ1-2
v_call: TRBV6-5
cdr3_aa: CASTPGGFRGYTF
cdr3_nt: TGTGCCAGCACGCCAGGGGGGTTTCGTGGCTACACCTTC

cdr3_length: 15
d_call: NA
clone_size: NA
j_call: TRBJ1-4
v_call: TRBV19
cdr3_aa: CASSIILGAHEKLFF
cdr3_nt: TGTGCCAGTAGTATCATTCTGGGCGCTCATGAAAAACTGTTTTTT